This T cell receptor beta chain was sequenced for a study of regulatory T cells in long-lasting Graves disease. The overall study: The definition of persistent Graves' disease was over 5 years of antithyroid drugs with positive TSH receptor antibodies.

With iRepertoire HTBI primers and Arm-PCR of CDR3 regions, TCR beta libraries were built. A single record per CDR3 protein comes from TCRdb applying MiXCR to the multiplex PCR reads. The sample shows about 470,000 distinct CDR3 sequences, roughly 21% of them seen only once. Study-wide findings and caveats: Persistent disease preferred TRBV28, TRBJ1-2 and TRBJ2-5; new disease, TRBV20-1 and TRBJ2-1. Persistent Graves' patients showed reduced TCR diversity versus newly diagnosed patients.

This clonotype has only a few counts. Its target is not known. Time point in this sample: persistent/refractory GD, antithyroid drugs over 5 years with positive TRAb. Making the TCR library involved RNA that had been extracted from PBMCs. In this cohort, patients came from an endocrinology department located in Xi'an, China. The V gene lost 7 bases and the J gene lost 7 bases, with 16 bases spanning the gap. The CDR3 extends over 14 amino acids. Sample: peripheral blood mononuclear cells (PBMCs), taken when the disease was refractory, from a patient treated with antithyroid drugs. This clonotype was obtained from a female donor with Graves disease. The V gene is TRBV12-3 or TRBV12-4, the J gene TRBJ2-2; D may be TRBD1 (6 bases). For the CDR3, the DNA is TGTGCCAGCACCCGATTCGAGGGGGTCGGGGAGCTGTTTTTT. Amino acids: CASTRFEGVGELFF.